The present entry profiles one TCR beta chain with its context. This sample is part of a study of cytomegalovirus exposure and HLA in healthy donors. Amplification used 60 Vbeta primers and 13 Jbeta primers. Clones were sequenced by immunoSEQ multiplex PCR, and TCRdb holds only the in-frame ones, with some missing. The table has about 130,000 clones, around 80% seen once. This receptor was identified in a human donor in good health. Sequenced: PBMCs.

CDR3 sequence reads: CASSPQGPLGYTF. In DNA form, the CDR3 reads TGTGCCAGCAGTCCACAGGGGCCCCTTGGCTACACCTTC. V and J are TRBV6-5 and TRBJ1-2; 7 bases align to TRBD1. The germline V gene has CDR1 MNHEY and CDR2 SVGAGI. Trimming removed 5 bases from V and 7 bases from J; junction bases left unmatched: 7. CDR3 length equals 13 residues.